The TCR beta chain under discussion was sequenced for a study of PD-L1 blockade in urothelial cancer. Study summary: Atezolizumab at 1,200 mg intravenously every 3 weeks was started by patients in the mid-2010s. Researchers looked at the blood 3 weeks (second dose) and 6 weeks after treatment began. Reported median T cell count for blood samples was roughly 150,000. Study-level results: When pretreatment blood TCR clonality was below the median, it predicted better survival.

The time point is: peripheral blood 6 weeks after treatment start. Assay: immunoSEQ multiplex PCR; the TCRdb copy retains only in-frame clones and omits some. In the table there are under 30,000 clones, about four fifths of which are singletons. Germline CDR1 LNHDA, CDR2 SQIVND (reference sequence). V lost 1 base and J 1 base, leaving 10 bases between the germline ends. The CDR3 runs 15 residues. Worth noting for this clone: Its antigen remains unknown.

The source was PBMCs, collected around atezolizumab (anti-PD-L1) treatment. The chain has TRBV19 and TRBJ1-1; a possible D gene is TRBD1 (5 bases). The TCR sequence derives from a man between 70 and 80 years old with urothelial cancer. CDR3 coding DNA: TGTGCCAGTAGTATAGCAGGGCGGGAGAACACTGAAGCTTTCTTT. As protein: CASSIAGRENTEAFF.